This passage covers 17 T cell receptor beta chains from one sample sequenced in a study of CD8+CD57+ T cells in acquired aplastic anemia. Genomic DNA provided the template from which TCR beta VDJ and CDR3 profiles were obtained. Each CDR3 protein is one row after TCRdb ran MiXCR on the reads. In the table there are 150,000 or so distinct CDR3 sequences, around 48% of which are singletons. Patients sequenced had flow cytometry evidence of CD8+CD57+ cell expansion. The source material was sorted CD4+, CD8+, or CD8+CD57+ T cells (not recorded which) from PBMCs. The origin of the receptors is a human donor with aplastic anemia.

This clonotype was counted many times. The chain employs TRBV9 and TRBJ2-3; 9 nucleotides agree with TRBD2. The CDR3 loop spans 16 amino acids. The germline gives CDR1 SGDLS, CDR2 YYNGEE. The V segment lost 3 bases and the J segment 3 bases; nucleotides outside the gene matches: 8. The CDR3 DNA reads as TGTGCCAGCAGCGCACAAATAGCGGGAGTGACAGATACGCAGTATTTT. Translated: CASSAQIAGVTDTQYF.

The gene calls are TRBV5-1 and TRBJ2-1; 10 bases map to TRBD2. This CDR3 is 14 amino acids long. Unmatched junction bases numbered 4, after V lost 4 bases and J lost 6 bases. Germline V CDR1 and CDR2: SGHRS, YFSETQ. CDR3 region: CASSRGLARNEQFF. Written as DNA, the CDR3 is TGCGCCAGCAGCAGGGGACTAGCGCGCAATGAGCAGTTCTTC.

This clonotype occurred many times. The V and J genes are TRBV27 and TRBJ2-7; TRBD2 agrees at 9 bases. CDR3 length: 14 amino acids. Germline trimming cut 8 bases from V and 4 bases from J; bases unmatched to any gene: 9. Germline V lookup: CDR1 MNHEY, CDR2 SMNVEV (reference sequence). CDR3 DNA sequence: TGTGCCAGCTCTAGCTTTAGCGGGAGTTACGAGCAGTACTTC. This translates into CASSSFSGSYEQYF.

The chain recombines TRBV4-2 with TRBJ2-1, with 9 bases fitting TRBD2. Germline V gene lookup returns CDR1 LGHNA and CDR2 YNFKEQ. The junction had 9 bases not matched to a gene; V was cut back by 2 bases and J by 7 bases. The CDR3 runs to 16 residues. In DNA, the CDR3 is TGTGCCAGCAGCCAAACAGTAGCGGGAGTTGGTAATGAGCAGTTCTTC. Translation gives CASSQTVAGVGNEQFF.

There are many counts of this clonotype. The CDR3, as DNA: TGTGCCAGCAGCCCGGGACCCAATCAGCCCCAGCATTTT. Amino acids: CASSPGPNQPQHF. The chain carries TRBV11-3 and TRBJ1-5; weak D call: TRBD1 (5 bases). This CDR3 spans 13 amino acids. V lost 5 bases, J lost 3 bases, and 8 bases lay in between. Germline V lookup: CDR1 SGHNT, CDR2 YENEEA.

This clonotype showed up many times. The CDR3 reads CASRETGAWAEPQHF. DNA for the CDR3: TGTGCCAGTAGGGAGACAGGGGCCTGGGCGGAGCCCCAGCATTTT. The V and J genes are TRBV19 and TRBJ1-5; 8 bases line up with TRBD1. Germline V gives CDR1 LNHDA, CDR2 SQIVND (reference sequence). This CDR3 spans 15 amino acids. With 6 bases clipped from V and 8 bases from J, the junction kept 12 bases outside the gene matches.

At least ten counts were recorded for this clonotype. This chain joins TRBV20-1 and TRBJ1-1; TRBD1 matches 7 bases. CDR3 length: 13 amino acids. V trimming: 5 bases; J trimming: 6 bases; junction bases outside the gene matches: 9. Germline CDR1 and CDR2: DFQATT and SNEGSKA (reference sequence). This CDR3 reads CSARRDSYSEAFF. Written as DNA, the CDR3 is TGCAGTGCTCGTCGGGACAGTTATTCTGAAGCTTTCTTT.

This clonotype was detected once. The chain recombines TRBV9 with TRBJ2-1; 8 nucleotides align to TRBD1. The CDR3 consists of 14 residues. The germline V gene encodes CDR1 SGDLS and CDR2 YYNGEE. V gave up 4 bases and J gave up 10 bases; unmatched junction bases: 10. The CDR3 DNA is TGTGCCAGCAGCTATCTTACAGGGGGGAACGAGCAGTTCTTC. Protein product: CASSYLTGGNEQFF.

This clonotype has a count of ten or more. The chain employs TRBV15 and TRBJ1-3, with D possibly being TRBD1 (5 bases). Germline V gene lookup returns CDR1 LNHNV and CDR2 YYDKDF (reference sequence). The CDR3 sequence is 15 residues long. V was cut by 0 bases and J by 3 bases, with 9 bases left in between. In DNA, the CDR3 is TGTGCCACCAGCAGAGATCAGGGCGGTGGAAACACCATATATTTT. Its protein is CATSRDQGGGNTIYF. Full variable domain (outside the CDR3, taken from reference TRBV15 and TRBJ1-3): DAMVIQNPRYQVTQFGKPVTLSCSQTLNHNVMYWYQQKSSQAPKLLFHYYDKDFNNEADTPDNFQSRRPNTSFCFLDIRSPGLGDTAMYLCATSRDQGGGNTIYFGEGSWLTVV.

The chain uses TRBV7-2 and TRBJ2-3; unclear D gene. CDR1 SGHTA and CDR2 FQGNSA come from the germline V gene. V was shortened by 6 bases and J by 4 bases, with 8 bases between the two germline ends. The CDR3 extends over 12 amino acids. The CDR3 DNA reads as TGTGCCAGCAGTCAAAATGCAGATACGCAGTATTTT. It is translated as CASSQNADTQYF. Together with reference TRBV7-2 and TRBJ2-3, the CDR3 gives the full variable domain: GAGVSQSPSNKVTEKGKDVELRCDPISGHTALYWYRQSLGQGLEFLIYFQGNSAPDKSGLPSDRFSAERTGGSVSTLTIQRTQQEDSAVYLCASSQNADTQYFGPGTRLTVL.

This clonotype has a count of ten or more. CDR3 nucleotide sequence: TGTGCCAGTAGTATATCCGGACTAGCGGGAGGGGGGGTCATGGCCCAGTACTTC. Its protein product is CASSISGLAGGGVMAQYF. The rearrangement joins TRBV19 to TRBJ2-5; 15 bases are a match to TRBD2. V lost 2 bases, J lost 9 bases, and 13 bases stayed unmatched. The germline gives CDR1 LNHDA, CDR2 SQIVND (reference sequence). The CDR3 covers 18 residues.

The V and J genes are TRBV7-6 and TRBJ2-1, with 8 bases that match TRBD2. CDR1 and CDR2 from the germline V gene are SGHVS and FNYEAQ. CDR3 size: 15 residues. The V segment lost 2 bases and the J segment 5 bases; nucleotides outside the gene matches: 5. This chain's CDR3 is CASSLYGGAHNEQFF. The CDR3 DNA follows: TGTGCCAGCAGCTTATACGGGGGGGCGCACAATGAGCAGTTCTTC.

This rearrangement joins TRBV5-1 to TRBJ1-2; D gene ambiguous. The CDR3 has 14 amino acids. The germline V gene encodes CDR1 SGHRS and CDR2 YFSETQ. Trimming stripped 3 bases from V and 5 bases from J, with 14 bases between. The CDR3 reads CASSSAGEGYGYTF. CDR3 bases: TGCGCCAGCAGCTCGGCCGGGGAAGGGTATGGCTACACCTTC.

This clonotype was detected a few times. The V call is TRBV3-1, the J call TRBJ2-1, with 11 nucleotides matching TRBD2. CDR3 size: 14 residues. V dropped 8 bases and J dropped 7; count of bases not matched to a gene: 7. From germline, CDR1 is LGHDT and CDR2 YNNKEL (reference sequence). The CDR3, as DNA: TGTGCCAGCTCTATACTAGCGGGGGCGAATGAGCAGTTCTTC. The encoded protein is CASSILAGANEQFF.

This clonotype occurred many times. The chain recombines TRBV10-3 with TRBJ1-1, with D perhaps matching TRBD1 (5 bases). This CDR3 is 13 amino acids long. The ends were cut back, 2 bases at V and 10 bases at J, with 14 bases in the middle. Germline loops: CDR1 ENHRY, CDR2 SYGVKD. CDR3 nucleotides: TGTGCCATCAGTGAGGGAGGGGACGGTGGAGCTTTCTTT. Amino acids: CAISEGGDGGAFF.

The chain has TRBV10-3 and TRBJ2-7; 7 bases are a match to TRBD1. The CDR3 contains 14 residues. Looked up from germline, CDR1 is ENHRY and CDR2 is SYGVKD. Trimming at V came to 9 bases and at J to 0 bases, leaving 8 bases not matched to a gene. In nucleotides, the CDR3 is TGTGCCATTCGGAAGGGACAGAGCTCCTACGAGCAGTACTTC. Translated, it gives CAIRKGQSSYEQYF.

Worth noting for this clonotype: A junction end diverges from the germline sequence, so it may reflect a read error. The chain has TRBV4-2 and TRBJ1-6; weak D call: TRBD1 (5 bases). This CDR3 spans 15 amino acids. Germline-derived CDR1 and CDR2 are LGHNA and YNFKEQ. CDR3 loop: CASSQDPGYNSPLHF. The CDR3 nucleotides are TGTGCCAGCAGCCAAGATCCAGGGTATAATTCACCCCTCCACTTC.